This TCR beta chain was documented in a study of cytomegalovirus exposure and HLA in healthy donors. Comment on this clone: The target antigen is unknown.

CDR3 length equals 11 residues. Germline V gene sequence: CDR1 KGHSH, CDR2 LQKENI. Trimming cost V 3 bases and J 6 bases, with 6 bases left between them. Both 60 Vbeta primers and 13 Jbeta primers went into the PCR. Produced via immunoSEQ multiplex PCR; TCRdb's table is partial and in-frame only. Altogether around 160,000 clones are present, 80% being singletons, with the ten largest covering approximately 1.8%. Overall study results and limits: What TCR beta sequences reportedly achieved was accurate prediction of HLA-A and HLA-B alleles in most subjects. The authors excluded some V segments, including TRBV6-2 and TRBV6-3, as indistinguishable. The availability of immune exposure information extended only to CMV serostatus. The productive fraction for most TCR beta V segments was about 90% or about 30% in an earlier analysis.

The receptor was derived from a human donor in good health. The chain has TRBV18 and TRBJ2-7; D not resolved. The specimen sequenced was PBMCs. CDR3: CASSPGREQYF. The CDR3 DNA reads TGTGCCAGCTCACCTGGCCGCGAGCAGTACTTC.